Detailed here is one TCR beta chain. The CDR3 runs 14 residues. The germline V gene encodes CDR1 LGHNT and CDR2 FRNRAP. The V gene lost 3 bases and the J gene lost 6 bases, with 14 bases spanning the gap. Clones were sequenced by immunoSEQ multiplex PCR, and TCRdb holds only the in-frame ones, with some missing. The sample lists fewer than 60,000 clones, around 80% occurring once. This specimen belongs to a study of blood T cell repertoires in COVID-19. The overall study: COVID-19 samples, acute and convalescent, were from the United States, Italy and Spain.

The clonotype comes from a man aged 65 to 79 with acute or convalescent COVID-19. Sequenced input: peripheral blood. The rearrangement uses TRBV12-5 and TRBJ1-2; D gene unclear. CDR3: CASGFFGGRNGYTF. The CDR3 coding sequence is TGTGCTAGTGGTTTCTTTGGAGGGAGGAATGGCTACACCTTC.